One sample yielded the 21 T cell receptor beta chains listed below, sequenced in a study of early stage breast cancer tumors. Profiling relied on immunoSEQ multiplex PCR, and the TCRdb table lists in-frame clones only, not all of them. This table has 50,000 to 65,000 clones, around 80% appearing once. The sequencing sample was made of blood. These receptors all come from a person aged 30 to 39 with breast cancer.

This chain connects TRBV4-1 to TRBJ2-1, with a tentative D call TRBD2 (6 bases). The CDR3 extends over 15 amino acids. Germline lookup yields CDR1 MGHRA and CDR2 YSYEKL. V was trimmed by 5 bases and J by 3 bases, leaving 14 bases between them. This chain's CDR3 is CASSSPGARYNEQFF. The CDR3 DNA reads TGCGCCAGCAGCTCCCCGGGAGCGCGCTACAATGAGCAGTTCTTC.

The genes are TRBV19 and TRBJ2-7, with D perhaps matching TRBD2 (5 bases). The CDR3 contains 13 residues. Germline CDR1 LNHDA, CDR2 SQIVND (reference sequence). Trimming pared 7 bases from V and 7 bases from J, leaving 17 bases between. This CDR3 reads CASNGERPGEQYF. The DNA of the CDR3 is TGTGCCAGTAATGGAGAAAGACCGGGGGAGCAGTACTTC.

The chain couples TRBV10-3 to TRBJ2-3; D gene unclear. The CDR3 sequence is 16 residues long. Germline V gene data show CDR1 as ENHRY and CDR2 as SYGVKD. V dropped 4 bases and J dropped 0 bases, with 14 bases sitting between them. CDR3 sequence: CAISVGYSPSTDTQYF. In nucleotides, the CDR3 is TGTGCCATCAGTGTCGGCTATAGCCCTAGCACAGATACGCAGTATTTT.

The CDR3 DNA is TGTGCCAGCTACGACCGGGGTGACCACACTGAAGCTTTCTTT. As protein: CASYDRGDHTEAFF. The chain uses TRBV27 and TRBJ1-1; D ambiguous. Germline V gives CDR1 MNHEY, CDR2 SMNVEV (reference sequence). CDR3 size: 14 residues. V lost 8 bases and J 3 bases, leaving 16 bases between the germline ends.

The chain combines TRBV16 with TRBJ1-5; no clear D gene. The CDR3 spans 15 residues. Germline V lookup: CDR1 KGHSY, CDR2 FQNENV. V lost 2 bases to trimming and J lost 2 bases, with 10 bases between them. CDR3 residues: CASSQEGQGNQPQHF. CDR3 coding DNA: TGTGCCAGCAGCCAAGAAGGGCAGGGCAATCAGCCCCAGCATTTT.

J is TRBJ2-1 and V is TRBV13, with D possibly matching TRBD2 (6 bases). This CDR3 comprises 16 residues. Between the trimmed V and J ends, which lost 6 bases and 4 bases, there was a span of 19 bases. Germline loops: CDR1 PRHDT, CDR2 FYEKMQ (reference sequence). In DNA form, the CDR3 reads TGTGCCAGCAGTCTTGGGGGGTCCCGGCCATACAATGAGCAGTTCTTC. Translated, it gives CASSLGGSRPYNEQFF.

V gene TRBV6-1 combines with J gene TRBJ1-1, with 10 bases aligning to TRBD1. The CDR3 sequence is 15 residues long. The junction had 8 bases not matched to a gene; V was cut back by 5 bases and J by 5 bases. Germline assignment: CDR1 MNHNS and CDR2 SASEGT. CDR3 DNA sequence: TGTGCCAGCAGTCCTTTTAGGACAGGGGGGACTGAAGCTTTCTTT. Protein: CASSPFRTGGTEAFF.

The chain is built from TRBV6-4 and TRBJ2-7, with D perhaps TRBD2 (5 bases). CDR1 is MRHNA and CDR2 is SNTAGT in the germline V gene. This CDR3 region has 16 residues. Trimming removed 7 bases from V and 0 bases from J, with 19 bases in between. CDR3 loop: CASTEGSTLSSYEQYF. CDR3 in DNA: TGTGCCAGCACCGAGGGTAGTACCCTTTCCTCCTACGAGCAGTACTTC.

The chain joins TRBV5-1 to TRBJ1-6, with 8 bases aligning to TRBD1. Trimming removed 0 bases from V and 10 bases from J; junction bases left unmatched: 9. CDR3 length: 16 residues. Per the germline V gene, CDR1 is SGHRS and CDR2 is YFSETQ. For the CDR3, the DNA is TGCGCCAGCAGCTTGGGGACAGGGAATAAGAACTCACCCCTCCACTTT. It yields the protein CASSLGTGNKNSPLHF.

V and J are TRBV21-1 and TRBJ1-5; the D call of TRBD1 is as the table states it, not checked on the DNA. TRBV21-1 is flagged as a pseudogene. CDR3 size: 13 residues. CDR3 in amino acids: CASSREGDQPQHF. For the CDR3, the DNA is TGTGCCAGCAGCAGAGAAGGGGATCAGCCCCAGCATTTT.

This sequence joins TRBV25-1 and TRBJ2-4; D is ambiguous. Germline V gives CDR1 MGHDK, CDR2 SYGVNS. With 6 bases removed from V and 0 bases from J, the gap between germline ends came to 9 bases. The CDR3 has 14 amino acids. The DNA of the CDR3 is TGTGCCAGCAGACAGTTCCCAGCCAAAAACATTCAGTACTTC. As protein: CASRQFPAKNIQYF.

The gene calls are TRBV7-2 and TRBJ1-1; possibly TRBD1 for D (5 bases). This CDR3 spans 14 amino acids. Germline CDR1 SGHTA, CDR2 FQGNSA. Trimming removed 5 bases at V and 1 base at J, with 11 bases between. For the CDR3, the DNA is TGTGCCAGCAGCCTCAGGGTAGGGAACACTGAAGCTTTCTTT. It is translated as CASSLRVGNTEAFF.

This clone was seen a few times. The chain recombines TRBV27 with TRBJ1-5; possible D gene TRBD1, 5 bases. Germline CDR1 is MNHEY and CDR2 is SMNVEV (reference sequence). The CDR3 runs to 14 residues. V lost 7 bases to trimming and J lost 4 bases, with 14 bases between them. The CDR3 loop is CASNIQGGNQPQHF. As DNA, the CDR3 is TGTGCCAGCAATATCCAGGGAGGGAATCAGCCCCAGCATTTT.

V and J are TRBV19 and TRBJ2-7, with 7 bases that match TRBD2. Germline V gives CDR1 LNHDA, CDR2 SQIVND (reference sequence). J was trimmed by 2 bases and V by 5 bases; bases with no gene match: 9. CDR3 length equals 15 residues. The DNA of the CDR3 is TGTGCCAGTAGTCTCGTTTTCGGGACTACCTACGAGCAGTACTTC. It encodes CASSLVFGTTYEQYF.

The chain combines TRBV7-2 with TRBJ1-5, with D possibly TRBD1 on 5 matching bases. Per germline, CDR1 SGHTA and CDR2 FQGNSA. V lost 5 bases and J lost 7, with 18 bases in between. CDR3 length: 15 amino acids. The CDR3 spells CASSPAGGAEQPQHF. The DNA for the CDR3 is TGTGCCAGCAGCCCAGCCGGTGGGGCGGAACAGCCCCAGCATTTT.

This clone was counted between two and nine times. The chain combines TRBV30 with TRBJ2-5; D not certain. Deletions cut 0 bases from V and 3 bases from J, with 2 bases between. The CDR3 spans 11 residues. Germline assignment: CDR1 GTSNPN and CDR2 SVGIG (reference sequence). CDR3 in amino acids: CAWSVKETQYF. DNA for the CDR3: TGTGCCTGGAGTGTGAAAGAGACCCAGTACTTC.

V and J are TRBV7-9 and TRBJ1-3; 7 nucleotides match TRBD1. CDR1 SEHNR and CDR2 FQNEAQ come from the germline V gene (reference sequence). The CDR3 spans 16 residues. Trimming removed 11 bases from V and 0 bases from J; junction bases left unmatched: 13. The CDR3 here is CAAMGTDRSSGNTIYF. DNA for the CDR3: TGTGCCGCAATGGGGACAGACAGGAGCTCTGGAAACACCATATATTTT.

The rearrangement links TRBV6-4 to TRBJ2-2; 8 positions agree with TRBD2. The CDR3 runs to 14 residues. Losses at the gene ends were 6 bases for V and 1 base for J; bases not matched to a gene: 1. The germline CDR1 and CDR2 sequences are MRHNA and SNTAGT. This CDR3 is CASRREGNTGELFF. The CDR3 coding sequence is TGTGCCAGCAGACGGGAGGGGAACACCGGGGAGCTGTTTTTT.

The chain combines TRBV7-9 with TRBJ2-7; D might be TRBD1 (6 bases). This CDR3 is built from 16 residues. The germline CDR1 and CDR2 sequences are SEHNR and FQNEAQ (reference sequence). Trimming left V 5 bases short and J 5 bases short, with 22 bases between. The CDR3 loop reads CASSPPRAQGQHEQYF. The CDR3 bases are TGTGCCAGCAGCCCCCCCCGAGCTCAGGGGCAACACGAGCAGTACTTC.

The chain couples TRBV14 to TRBJ2-7; D is ambiguous. V was trimmed by 1 base and J by 6 bases, leaving 16 bases between them. The CDR3 is 15 residues long. Looked up from germline, CDR1 is SGHDN and CDR2 is FVKESK. This CDR3 is CASSQGFSGKLEQYF. The CDR3 region has the DNA TGTGCCAGCAGCCAAGGGTTTTCAGGAAAGCTCGAGCAGTACTTC.

The chain uses TRBV7-9 and TRBJ1-2; unclear D gene. This CDR3 has 13 residues. Trimming removed 4 bases at V and 8 bases at J, with 14 bases between. Germline values: CDR1 SEHNR, CDR2 FQNEAQ (reference sequence). In DNA, the CDR3 is TGTGCCAGCAGCTCCCCGGACCCTCAGGGCTACACCTTC. Protein: CASSSPDPQGYTF.